The 9 T cell receptor beta chains given below trace back to one sample, sequenced in a study of blood T cell repertoires in COVID-19. TCRdb keeps only in-frame clones here, not all; method: immunoSEQ multiplex PCR. The sample shows about 47,000 clones, roughly 90% of them seen only once. The material sequenced was peripheral blood. These receptors were obtained from a man over 45 with active COVID-19.

This clone was observed a few times. The rearrangement uses TRBV12-5 and TRBJ1-5; D gene ambiguous. Looked up from germline, CDR1 is LGHNT and CDR2 is FRNRAP. Trimming left V 7 bases short and J 4 bases short, with 11 bases between. CDR3 length: 13 amino acids. DNA of the CDR3: TGTGCTAGTGCCCGGTCGGTAAATCAGCCCCAGCATTTT. Its protein product is CASARSVNQPQHF.

The genes are TRBV7-2 and TRBJ2-7, with TRBD2 identical over 9 bases. With V trimmed by 3 bases and J by 0 bases, 3 bases remained unmatched. The CDR3 is 15 residues long. Germline V gene sequence: CDR1 SGHTA, CDR2 FQGNSA. This CDR3 is CASSLPGLASYEQYF. In nucleotides, the CDR3 is TGTGCCAGCAGCTTGCCGGGACTAGCCTCCTACGAGCAGTACTTC.

V usage is TRBV5-8 and J usage is TRBJ1-1; TRBD1 matches 8 bases. This CDR3 comprises 13 residues. Germline values: CDR1 SGHTS, CDR2 YDEGEE. After removal of 4 bases from V and 4 bases from J, the junction contained 3 bases not matched to a gene. CDR3 in DNA: TGTGCCAGCAGCGAAGACAGGGGCACTGAAGCTTTCTTT. It yields the protein CASSEDRGTEAFF.

The gene calls are TRBV18 and TRBJ1-6; 9 nucleotides match TRBD1. V lost 2 bases and J lost 7; bases outside the gene matches: 6. The CDR3 is 16 residues long. Per the germline V gene, CDR1 is KGHSH and CDR2 is LQKENI. The CDR3 loop is CASSPSTGGHNSPLHF. The CDR3 coding sequence is TGTGCCAGCTCACCATCGACAGGGGGGCACAATTCACCCCTCCACTTT. Together with reference TRBV18 and TRBJ1-6, the CDR3 gives the full variable domain: NAGVMQNPRHLVRRRGQEARLRCSPMKGHSHVYWYRQLPEEGLKFMVYLQKENIIDESGMPKERFSAEFPKEGPSILRIQQVVRGDSAAYFCASSPSTGGHNSPLHFGNGTRLTVT.

V and J are TRBV21-1 and TRBJ1-2. TRBV21-1 is a pseudogene segment. The CDR3 is 17 amino acids. The CDR3 is CASSKIVLPKLSYGYTF. The CDR3 DNA is TGTGCCAGCAGCAAAATCGTTCTACCGAAGCTGAGCTATGGCTACACCTTC.

This chain joins TRBV4-3 and TRBJ2-5, with D hard to call. The CDR3 sequence is 13 residues long. Germline V gene data show CDR1 as LGHNA and CDR2 as YSLEER. V was pared by 0 bases and J by 5 bases, with 7 bases between. The chain's CDR3 is CASSQDPRETQYF. CDR3 bases: TGCGCCAGCAGCCAAGATCCCCGGGAGACCCAGTACTTC.

The chain couples TRBV2 to TRBJ1-2, with D tentatively TRBD1 (6 bases). Trimming took 5 bases from V and 6 from J, leaving 22 bases between them. Germline values: CDR1 SNHLY, CDR2 FYNNEI. The CDR3 spans 16 residues. The CDR3 DNA sequence: TGTGCCAGCAGTCCGTTGAACGACAGGTCTAGACATGGCTACACCTTC. This gives the protein CASSPLNDRSRHGYTF.

The rearrangement joins TRBV5-1 to TRBJ2-1; 11 bases are shared with TRBD2. Germline CDR1 and CDR2: SGHRS and YFSETQ. The length of the CDR3 is 14 residues. Trimming cost V 5 bases and J 8 bases; bases outside gene matches: 6. The CDR3 loop reads CASSRLAGGDEQFF. The CDR3 coding sequence is TGCGCCAGCAGTCGGCTAGCGGGAGGAGATGAGCAGTTCTTC.

The chain combines TRBV3-1 (or the pseudogene TRBV3-2) with TRBJ2-2, with 7 bases that match TRBD2. V dropped 11 bases and J dropped 9; count of bases not matched to a gene: 15. The CDR3 consists of 14 residues. In germline, CDR1 is LGHDT, CDR2 YNNKEL (reference sequence). This CDR3 is CAVRISSGPRELFF. The CDR3 nucleotides are TGTGCCGTCAGGATCTCTAGCGGACCCCGGGAGCTGTTTTTT.